The 15 T cell receptor beta chains below were found in one sample sequenced in a study of T cell responses to AZD1222 COVID-19 vaccine. The method was immunoSEQ multiplex PCR; TCRdb's version includes in-frame clones alone and lacks a portion of them. This table holds tens of thousands of clones, 70% to 90% found once. The source was peripheral blood, collected 28 days after the second AZD1222 dose. The receptors were sampled from an adult who received the AZD1222 COVID-19 vaccine.

This chain connects TRBV29-1 to TRBJ1-2; weak D call: TRBD1 (6 bases). The CDR3 consists of 13 residues. In germline, CDR1 is SQVTM, CDR2 ANQGSEA. V shed 2 bases and J shed 1 base, with 8 bases lying between them. The DNA for the CDR3 is TGCAGCGTTGAATCAGGGGATAACTATGGCTACACCTTC. It codes for CSVESGDNYGYTF.

This clone was picked up a small number of times. This rearrangement joins TRBV30 to TRBJ2-1; 7 bases fit TRBD1. With 8 bases clipped from V and 0 bases from J, the junction kept 7 bases outside the gene matches. Germline CDR1 is GTSNPN and CDR2 is SVGIG (reference sequence). The CDR3 totals 14 residues. The CDR3 DNA reads TGTGCCCAGAGGGGGCTAACCTCCTACAATGAGCAGTTCTTC. Translating gives CAQRGLTSYNEQFF. The variable domain in full, completed from reference TRBV30 and TRBJ2-1, reads SQTIHQWPATLVQPVGSPLSLECTVEGTSNPNLYWYRQAAGRGLQLLFYSVGIGQISSEVPQNLSASRPQDRQFILSSKKLLLSDSGFYLCAQRGLTSYNEQFFGPGTRLTVL.

The rearrangement links TRBV4-1 to TRBJ2-7; 9 nucleotides line up with TRBD1. V shed 5 bases and J 5 bases; nucleotides not matched to a gene: 10. Looked up from germline, CDR1 is MGHRA and CDR2 is YSYEKL. This CDR3 has 15 residues. The CDR3 coding sequence is TGCGCCAGCAGCACGGGACAGGGTTTCGTGAACGAGCAGTACTTC. It translates to CASSTGQGFVNEQYF.

This rearrangement joins TRBV14 to TRBJ2-7, with D tentatively TRBD2 (6 bases). The CDR3 totals 15 residues. Trimming left V 1 base short and J 4 bases short, with 14 bases between. In germline, CDR1 is SGHDN, CDR2 FVKESK. The CDR3 nucleotides are TGTGCCAGCAGCCAAGTTGCGGGAACGGGTTACGAGCAGTACTTC. Its protein is CASSQVAGTGYEQYF. The variable domain in full, with the rest retrieved from reference TRBV14 and TRBJ2-7, is EAGVTQFPSHSVIEKGQTVTLRCDPISGHDNLYWYRRVMGKEIKFLLHFVKESKQDESGMPNNRFLAERTGGTYSTLKVQPAELEDSGVYFCASSQVAGTGYEQYFGPGTRLTVT.

The rearrangement links TRBV27 to TRBJ2-1, with D possibly TRBD2 on 6 matching bases. The V gene's germline CDR1 is MNHEY and CDR2 SMNVEV (reference sequence). V gave up 0 bases and J gave up 4 bases, with 16 bases separating them. This CDR3 is built from 17 residues. This CDR3 reads CASSLSTGWLAYNEQFF. CDR3 DNA sequence: TGTGCCAGCAGTTTATCGACGGGTTGGCTAGCGTACAATGAGCAGTTCTTC.

The rearrangement links TRBV2 to TRBJ2-2; TRBD2 agrees at 7 bases. V lost 9 bases, J lost 1 base, and 14 bases stayed unmatched. The CDR3 is made up of 17 amino acids. Germline CDR1 and CDR2: SNHLY and FYNNEI. The DNA of the CDR3 is TGTGCCAGACAGCGCTCGGCGGGAGTTCAGAACACCGGGGAGCTGTTTTTT. This codes for CARQRSAGVQNTGELFF.

This clone was seen only once. The V call is TRBV27, the J call TRBJ2-5; 13 nucleotides match TRBD2. The J segment lost 4 bases and the V segment lost 1 base, leaving 9 bases of the junction unmatched. This CDR3 has 18 amino acids. Germline assignment: CDR1 MNHEY and CDR2 SMNVEV (reference sequence). In nucleotides, the CDR3 is TGTGCCAGCAGTTTATTTACTAGCGGGAGGGGGGAAGCAGAGACCCAGTACTTC. The encoded protein is CASSLFTSGRGEAETQYF.

This chain joins TRBV5-5 and TRBJ1-5, with TRBD1 matching 8 bases. The germline V gene has CDR1 SGHKS and CDR2 YYEKEE (reference sequence). The V and J ends lost 4 bases and 0 bases, in that order; junction bases with no gene match: 9. CDR3 size: 17 residues. The CDR3 sequence is CASSIGQGRYSNQPQHF. The CDR3 coding sequence is TGTGCCAGCAGCATAGGACAGGGAAGGTATAGCAATCAGCCCCAGCATTTT.

The gene calls are TRBV5-1 and TRBJ1-1, with TRBD1 as a possible D gene (5 bases). Trimming pared 4 bases from V and 5 bases from J, leaving 15 bases between. Germline CDR1 is SGHRS and CDR2 is YFSETQ. The CDR3 runs to 14 residues. The CDR3 loop is CASSGAGGYTEAFF. The DNA of the CDR3 is TGCGCCAGCAGCGGGGCAGGTGGCTATACTGAAGCTTTCTTT.

V usage is TRBV27 and J usage is TRBJ1-5; TRBD1 might be the D (5 bases). Looked up from germline, CDR1 is MNHEY and CDR2 is SMNVEV (reference sequence). V was trimmed by 3 bases and J by 7 bases, leaving 10 bases between them. The CDR3 is made up of 13 amino acids. CDR3 coding DNA: TGTGCCAGCAGTTTCGGGGGAGAGCAGCCCCAGCATTTT. Protein: CASSFGGEQPQHF.

The chain employs TRBV4-3 and TRBJ2-2; either TRBD1 or TRBD2 may fit D (6 bases each). V lost 3 bases to trimming and J lost 7 bases, with 15 bases between them. The CDR3 spans 15 residues. Per the germline V gene, CDR1 is LGHNA and CDR2 is YSLEER. As DNA, the CDR3 is TGCGCCAGCAGCCAGAGGAACGGGGGCGGCGGGGAGCTGTTTTTT. It encodes CASSQRNGGGGELFF.

The V and J genes are TRBV2 and TRBJ2-7, with unresolved D. CDR3 size: 14 residues. Germline V gene data show CDR1 as SNHLY and CDR2 as FYNNEI. V was shortened by 2 bases and J by 4 bases, with 12 bases between the two germline ends. Here the CDR3 reads CASSEMNLRYEQYF. For the CDR3, the DNA is TGTGCCAGCAGTGAAATGAACTTAAGATACGAGCAGTACTTC.

This clone has a single count. The sample carries other DNA sequences with the same CDR3. The chain has TRBV6-4 and TRBJ2-3, with D possibly matching TRBD2 (6 bases). With 6 bases removed from V and 0 bases from J, the gap between germline ends came to 10 bases. The CDR3 loop spans 14 amino acids. CDR1 is MRHNA, CDR2 SNTAGT, per germline. DNA for the CDR3: TGTGCCAGCAGCGAAGGGACTAGCACAGATACGCAGTATTTT. This sequence encodes CASSEGTSTDTQYF.

This chain links TRBV15 with TRBJ2-5; 10 bases map to TRBD1. The CDR3 sequence is 18 residues long. Per the germline V gene, CDR1 is LNHNV and CDR2 is YYDKDF (reference sequence). With V trimmed by 0 bases and J by 4 bases, 11 bases remained unmatched. CDR3 nucleotide sequence: TGTGCCACCAGCAGAGATCTCGGGGACAGGGGTTTTGGAGAGACCCAGTACTTC. Translating gives CATSRDLGDRGFGETQYF.

The J gene is TRBJ2-5, the V gene TRBV12-3 or TRBV12-4; D unclear. V was shortened by 6 bases and J by 9 bases, with 14 bases between the two germline ends. This CDR3 comprises 12 residues. The CDR3 here is CASSSFGQAQYF. As DNA, the CDR3 is TGTGCCAGCAGCTCTTTCGGGCAGGCCCAGTACTTC.